This record covers a single TCR beta chain. The sample belongs to a study of control samples from healthy donors and cancer patients. Profiling relied on immunoSEQ multiplex PCR, and the TCRdb table lists in-frame clones only, not all of them. There are about 130,000 clones in the sample; more than 70% occur only once, and about 3.4% lies in the top ten. The CDR3 is 13 residues long. The ends were cut back, 5 bases at V and 11 bases at J, with 18 bases in the middle. Per germline, CDR1 MNHNY and CDR2 SVGAGI (reference sequence). The sequence was collected from a man aged 50 to 60 in good health. J is TRBJ1-1 and V is TRBV6-6; D may be TRBD1 (6 bases). The sequenced sample was blood. The CDR3 bases are TGTGCCAGCAGTGCCGGGACACCCAACGTGGCTTTCTTT. Translated: CASSAGTPNVAFF.